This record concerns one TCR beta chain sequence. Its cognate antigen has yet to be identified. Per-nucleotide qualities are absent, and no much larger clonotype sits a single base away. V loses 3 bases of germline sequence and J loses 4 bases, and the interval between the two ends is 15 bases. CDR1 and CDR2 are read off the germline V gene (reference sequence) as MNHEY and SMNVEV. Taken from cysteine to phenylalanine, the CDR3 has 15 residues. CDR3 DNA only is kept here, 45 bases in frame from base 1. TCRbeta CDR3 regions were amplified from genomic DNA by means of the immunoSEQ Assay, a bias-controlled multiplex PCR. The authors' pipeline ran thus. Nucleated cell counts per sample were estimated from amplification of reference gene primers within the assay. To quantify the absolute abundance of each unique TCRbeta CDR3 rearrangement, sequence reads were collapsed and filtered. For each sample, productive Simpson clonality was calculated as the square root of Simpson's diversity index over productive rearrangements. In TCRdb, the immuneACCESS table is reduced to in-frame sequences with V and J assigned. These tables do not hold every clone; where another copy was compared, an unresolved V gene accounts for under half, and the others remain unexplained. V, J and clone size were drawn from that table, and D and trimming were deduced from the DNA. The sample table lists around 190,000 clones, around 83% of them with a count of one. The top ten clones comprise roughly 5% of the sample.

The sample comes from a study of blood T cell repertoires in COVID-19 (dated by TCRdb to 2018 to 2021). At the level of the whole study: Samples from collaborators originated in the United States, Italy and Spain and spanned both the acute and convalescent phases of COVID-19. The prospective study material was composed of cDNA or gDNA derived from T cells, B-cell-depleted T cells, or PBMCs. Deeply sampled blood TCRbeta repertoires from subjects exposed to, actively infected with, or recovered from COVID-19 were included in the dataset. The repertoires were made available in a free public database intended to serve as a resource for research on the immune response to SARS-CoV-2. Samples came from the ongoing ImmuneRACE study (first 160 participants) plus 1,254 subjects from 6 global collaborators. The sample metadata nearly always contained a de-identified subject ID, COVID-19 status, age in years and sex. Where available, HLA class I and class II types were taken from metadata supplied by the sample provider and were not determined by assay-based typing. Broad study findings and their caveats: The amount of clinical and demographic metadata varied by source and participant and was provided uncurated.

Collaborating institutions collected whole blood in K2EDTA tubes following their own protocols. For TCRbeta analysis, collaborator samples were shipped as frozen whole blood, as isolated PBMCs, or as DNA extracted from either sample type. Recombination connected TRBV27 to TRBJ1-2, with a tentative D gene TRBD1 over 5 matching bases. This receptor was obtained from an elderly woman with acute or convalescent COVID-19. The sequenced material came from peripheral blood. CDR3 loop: CASSLNRGTSYGYTF. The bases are TGTGCCAGCAGTTTGAACCGGGGGACGTCCTATGGCTACACCTTC.